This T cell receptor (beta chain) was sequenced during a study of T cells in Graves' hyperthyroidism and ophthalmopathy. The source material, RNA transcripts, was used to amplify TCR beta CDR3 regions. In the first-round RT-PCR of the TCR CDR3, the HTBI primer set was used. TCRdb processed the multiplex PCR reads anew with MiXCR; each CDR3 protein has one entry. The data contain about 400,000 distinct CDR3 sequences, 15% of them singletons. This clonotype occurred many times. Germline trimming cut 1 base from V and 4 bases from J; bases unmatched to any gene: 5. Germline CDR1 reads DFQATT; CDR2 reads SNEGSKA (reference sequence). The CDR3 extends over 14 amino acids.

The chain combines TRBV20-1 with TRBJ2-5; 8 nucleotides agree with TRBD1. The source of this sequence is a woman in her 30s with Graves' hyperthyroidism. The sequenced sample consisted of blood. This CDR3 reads CSARGTGYPETQYF. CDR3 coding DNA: TGCAGTGCTAGAGGGACAGGGTACCCAGAGACCCAGTACTTC.